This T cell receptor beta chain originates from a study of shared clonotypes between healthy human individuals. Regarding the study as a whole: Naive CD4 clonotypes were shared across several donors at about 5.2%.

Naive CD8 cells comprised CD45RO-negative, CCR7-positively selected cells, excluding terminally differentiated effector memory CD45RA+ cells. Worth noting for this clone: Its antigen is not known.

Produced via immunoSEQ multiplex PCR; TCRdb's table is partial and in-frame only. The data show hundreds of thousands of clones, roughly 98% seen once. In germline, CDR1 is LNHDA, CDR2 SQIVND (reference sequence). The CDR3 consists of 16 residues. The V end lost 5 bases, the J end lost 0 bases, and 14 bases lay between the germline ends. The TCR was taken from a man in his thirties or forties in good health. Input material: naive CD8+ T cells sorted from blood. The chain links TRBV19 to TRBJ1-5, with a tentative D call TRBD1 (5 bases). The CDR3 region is CASSAPLGGSNQPQHF. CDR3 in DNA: TGTGCCAGTAGTGCCCCCCTCGGGGGTAGCAATCAGCCCCAGCATTTT.